The text below deals with one T cell receptor (beta chain). While infection was still active, Seattle patients were enrolled and then followed longitudinally. This sample stems from a study of blood T cell repertoires in COVID-19. Overall study: Acute and convalescent COVID-19 specimens originated in the United States, Italy and Spain. Sources were T cells, B-cell-depleted T cells, or PBMCs; the material itself was cDNA or gDNA.

Original processing notes: By means of reference gene primer amplification, nucleated cell counts were estimated. Clones were read by immunoSEQ multiplex PCR, and TCRdb kept only the in-frame ones, dropping some. The V and J calls and clone size come from that table; D and trimming were worked out from the DNA. This sample has fewer than 300,000 clones, with about four fifths found just once. From germline, CDR1 is SGHTA and CDR2 FQGNSA. V gave up 2 bases and J gave up 4 bases, with 9 bases separating them. The CDR3 is 13 residues long. The receptor was derived from an older person with COVID-19, enrolled during active disease. The J gene is TRBJ2-7, the V gene TRBV7-2, with D unclear. The sequenced sample consisted of peripheral blood. The CDR3 DNA is TGTGCCAGCAGCTTAATCGAGGAATACGAGCAGTACTTC. Translating gives CASSLIEEYEQYF.